The rows below give T cell receptor beta chains drawn from one sample of a study of Tregs in tolerant kidney transplant recipients. TCRdb's copy holds only in-frame clones and misses some; the assay was immunoSEQ multiplex PCR. Here the sample spans fewer than 80,000 clones, 85% to 90% being singletons. Here the sequenced sample was CD4+ T cells from blood, taken before the transplant. The source is a human donor who received a combined kidney and bone marrow transplant. Both conserved end residues are part of each CDR3. The D gene is left open where the match is weak. Clone size, where shown, is once, few, many, or a class for clones that have expanded.

j_gene,d_gene,v_gene,abundance,CDR3aa,CDR3nt
TRBJ2-1,TRBD2,TRBV25-1,-,CASRPSGRSDEQFF,TGTGCCAGCAGACCTAGCGGGAGATCGGATGAGCAGTTCTTC
TRBJ1-2,-,TRBV11-2,few,CASSFEGSAYTF,TGTGCCAGCAGCTTTGAGGGTAGTGCCTACACCTTC
TRBJ2-1,TRBD2,TRBV4-1,-,CASSQVAGIGLSSSYNEQFF,TGCGCCAGCAGCCAAGTAGCGGGCATTGGCCTTTCAAGCTCCTACAATGAGCAGTTCTTC
TRBJ2-2,-,TRBV5-1,-,CASSPSSSNTGELFF,TGCGCCAGCAGCCCGTCTAGCTCGAACACCGGGGAGCTGTTTTTT
TRBJ1-5,TRBD1,TRBV19,-,CASTTGDVQPQHF,TGTGCCAGTACAACAGGGGATGTCCAGCCCCAGCATTTT
TRBJ1-5,-,TRBV7-8,-,CASSLGGVGNQPQHF,TGTGCCAGCAGCTTAGGCGGAGTTGGCAATCAGCCCCAGCATTTT
TRBJ2-7,-,TRBV5-1,-,CASSFRLGLYEQYF,TGCGCCAGCAGCTTTCGGTTGGGACTCTACGAGCAGTACTTC
TRBJ2-6,-,TRBV7-9,-,CASSNYRASSGANVLTF,TGTGCCAGCAGCAATTACAGGGCATCCTCTGGGGCCAACGTCCTGACTTTC
TRBJ2-5,TRBD1,TRBV5-1,once,CASSPGQGPETQYF,TGCGCCAGCAGCCCTGGACAGGGCCCTGAGACCCAGTACTTC
TRBJ2-3,-,TRBV5-1,few,CASSLAPTGSTDTQYF,TGCGCCAGCAGCTTGGCGCCGACGGGGAGCACAGATACGCAGTATTTT
TRBJ2-3,TRBD2,TRBV5-1,-,CASSPRGGSDTQYF,TGCGCCAGCAGTCCACGCGGGGGTTCAGATACGCAGTATTTT
TRBJ2-1,-,TRBV6-5,-,CASSYSQGDNEQFF,TGTGCCAGCAGTTACTCACAAGGGGACAATGAGCAGTTCTTC
TRBJ2-7,-,TRBV12-2,once,CASRIRSGASGSYEQYF,TGTGCAAGTCGCATACGGAGTGGGGCTAGCGGGAGCTACGAGCAGTACTTC
TRBJ1-2,-,TRBV28,-,CASRFPGTNYGYTF,TGTGCCAGCAGGTTCCCAGGCACCAACTATGGCTACACCTTC
TRBJ2-3,TRBD2,TRBV30,-,CAWSAERTSGRTDTQYF,TGTGCCTGGAGTGCAGAGAGGACTAGCGGGAGGACAGATACGCAGTATTTT
TRBJ2-3,TRBD2,TRBV5-1,-,CASSLDGSGRTDTQYF,TGCGCCAGCAGCTTGGACGGTAGCGGGAGGACAGATACGCAGTATTTT